Listed here are 4 T cell receptor beta chains from one sample, sequenced in a study of cytomegalovirus exposure and HLA in healthy donors. This PCR relied on a set of 60 Vbeta primers and 13 Jbeta primers. The table came from immunoSEQ multiplex PCR; TCRdb's copy has only in-frame clones and leaves some out. The data hold 150,000 to 200,000 clones, with over 80% observed a single time. The material sequenced was PBMCs. The origin of the receptors is a man between 45 and 60 years old in good health and CMV-seropositive.

This clone was counted between two and nine times. V gene TRBV7-6 combines with J gene TRBJ2-1, with D possibly TRBD1 on 5 matching bases. CDR1 and CDR2 from the germline V gene are SGHVS and FNYEAQ. This CDR3 has 14 amino acids. V lost 1 base and J lost 7, with 11 bases in between. The CDR3 protein is CASSLVQGQNEQFF. The CDR3 DNA reads TGTGCCAGCAGCTTAGTTCAGGGCCAGAATGAGCAGTTCTTC.

This clone is a singleton in its sample. The CDR3 DNA reads TGTGCCAGTAGTATAGTCGACAGAGCTGGAAACACCATATATTTT. It is translated as CASSIVDRAGNTIYF. This chain joins TRBV19 and TRBJ1-3; the D gene is possibly TRBD1 (5 bases). V shed 1 base and J shed 2 bases, with 9 bases lying between them. The germline gives CDR1 LNHDA, CDR2 SQIVND (reference sequence). There are 15 residues in the CDR3.

J is TRBJ2-5 and V is TRBV14, with D tentatively TRBD2 (6 bases). V was pared by 1 base and J by 1 base, with 16 bases between. The CDR3 length is 17 residues. CDR1 SGHDN and CDR2 FVKESK come from the germline V gene. CDR3 DNA: TGTGCCAGCAGCCAAGTGAGGCTGGGGGAGGTCCAAGAGACCCAGTACTTC. Encoded protein: CASSQVRLGEVQETQYF.

The chain has TRBV5-4 and TRBJ2-2; D might be TRBD1 (6 bases). This CDR3 spans 16 amino acids. Germline V gene sequence: CDR1 SGHNT, CDR2 YYREEE (reference sequence). Trimming took off 0 bases at V and 0 bases at J, with 9 bases between the two ends. CDR3 in amino acids: CASSLGGHSNTGELFF. The CDR3, as DNA: TGTGCCAGCAGCTTGGGGGGACACTCGAACACCGGGGAGCTGTTTTTT.